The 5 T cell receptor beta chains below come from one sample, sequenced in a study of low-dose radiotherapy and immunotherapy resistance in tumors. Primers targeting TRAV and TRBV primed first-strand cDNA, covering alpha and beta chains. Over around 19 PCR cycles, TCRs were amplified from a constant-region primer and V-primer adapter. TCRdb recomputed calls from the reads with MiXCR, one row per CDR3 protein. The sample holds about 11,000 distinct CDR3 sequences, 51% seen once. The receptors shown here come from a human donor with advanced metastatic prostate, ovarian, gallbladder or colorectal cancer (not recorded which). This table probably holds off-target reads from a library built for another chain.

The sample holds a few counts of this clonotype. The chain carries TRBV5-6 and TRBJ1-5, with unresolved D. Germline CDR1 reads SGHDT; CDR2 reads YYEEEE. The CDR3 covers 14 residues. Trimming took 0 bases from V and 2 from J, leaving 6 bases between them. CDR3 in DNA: TGTGCCAGCAGCTTGGGTGGGGGCAATCAGCCCCAGCATTTT. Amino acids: CASSLGGGNQPQHF.

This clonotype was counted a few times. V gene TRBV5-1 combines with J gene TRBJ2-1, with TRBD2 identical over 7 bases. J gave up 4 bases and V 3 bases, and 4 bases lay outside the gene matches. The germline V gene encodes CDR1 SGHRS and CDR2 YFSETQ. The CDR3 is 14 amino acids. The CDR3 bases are TGCGCCAGCAGCTGGGCGGGGGAGTACAATGAGCAGTTCTTC. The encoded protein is CASSWAGEYNEQFF.

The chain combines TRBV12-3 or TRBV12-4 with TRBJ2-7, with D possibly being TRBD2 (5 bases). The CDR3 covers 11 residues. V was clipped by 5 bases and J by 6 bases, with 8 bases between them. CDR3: CASSGRGEQYF. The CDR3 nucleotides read TGTGCCAGCAGTGGCCGGGGCGAGCAGTACTTC.

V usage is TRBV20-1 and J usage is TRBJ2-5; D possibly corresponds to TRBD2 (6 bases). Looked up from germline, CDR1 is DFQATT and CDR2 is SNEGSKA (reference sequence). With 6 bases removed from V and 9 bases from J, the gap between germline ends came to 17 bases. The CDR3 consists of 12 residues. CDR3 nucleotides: TGCAGTGCCATTGACGGTCCGGGGGCCCAGTACTTC. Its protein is CSAIDGPGAQYF.

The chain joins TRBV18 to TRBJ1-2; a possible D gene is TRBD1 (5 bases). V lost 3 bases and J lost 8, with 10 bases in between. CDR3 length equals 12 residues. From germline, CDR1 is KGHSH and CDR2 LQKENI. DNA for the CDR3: TGTGCCAGCTCACCCAGGGATGGAGGCTACACCTTC. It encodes CASSPRDGGYTF.